The clone carrying this T cell receptor (beta chain) was observed a handful of times. What it binds is not known. CDR1 and CDR2 from the germline V gene are SEHNR and FQNEAQ (reference sequence). The CDR3 spans 14 residues. Trimming took 5 bases from V and 1 from J; bases not matched to a gene: 1. This sample is part of a study of T cell repertoires in cytomegalovirus infection. Regarding the study as a whole: Identification of carriers of CMV plus the relevant HLA was performed using cumulative public TCR beta family frequency.

TCRdb redid the calling of the reads with MiXCR, one entry per CDR3 protein. The table shows more than 250,000 distinct CDR3 sequences, with 20% to 25% occurring only once. The sample consisted of cultured PBMCs, taken from culture after CMV antigen stimulation. This sequence originates from a human donor in good health (CMV status not recorded). Some clones in this sample may be carry-over from other donors' samples. The chain has TRBV7-9 and TRBJ1-5; 8 nucleotides match TRBD1. CDR3 region: CASSQGASNQPQHF. CDR3 DNA sequence: TGTGCCAGCAGCCAGGGGGCGAGCAATCAGCCCCAGCATTTT.